Sequencing of this TCR beta chain was carried out in a study of T cell responses to AZD1222 COVID-19 vaccine. In the study overall: Researchers grouped second doses given at about 4 or about 12 weeks into one pool. Notes on the study in general: Vaccination with two AZD1222 doses was followed by a rise in Spike-specific TCR breadth and depth. Among spike-specific TCRs, nearly half reportedly target unmutated variant regions.

Here immunoSEQ multiplex PCR was the method, and the copy in TCRdb shows in-frame clones only, minus some. The sample includes fewer than 150,000 clones, approximately 86% seen only once; the top ten take under 1.5%. Comments on this clone: The antigen is unknown.

CDR1 and CDR2 from the germline V gene are MDHEN and SYDVKM. CDR3 length equals 12 residues. Trimming removed 8 bases at V and 11 bases at J, with 18 bases between. The chain combines TRBV28 with TRBJ1-1; D call uncertain. Specimen: peripheral blood, collected on day 0 of AZD1222 vaccination. This clonotype was obtained from an adult in good health. CDR3 sequence (DNA): TGTGCCAGCGGGCCGCCTCGGGCGGGGGCTTTCTTT. Its translation is CASGPPRAGAFF.